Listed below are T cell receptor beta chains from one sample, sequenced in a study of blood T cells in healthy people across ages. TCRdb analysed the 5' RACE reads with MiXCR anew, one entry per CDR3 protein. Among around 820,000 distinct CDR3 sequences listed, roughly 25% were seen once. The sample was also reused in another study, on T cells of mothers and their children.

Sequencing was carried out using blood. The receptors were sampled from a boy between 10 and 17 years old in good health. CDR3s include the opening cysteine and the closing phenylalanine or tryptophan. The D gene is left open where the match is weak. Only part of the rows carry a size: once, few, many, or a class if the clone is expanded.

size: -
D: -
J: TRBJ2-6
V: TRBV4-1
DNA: TGCGCCAGCAGCCAAGAGGATACACCCAGCTCTGGGGCCAACGTCCTGACTTTC
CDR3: CASSQEDTPSSGANVLTF

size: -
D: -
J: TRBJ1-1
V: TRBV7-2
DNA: TGTGCCAGCAGAAGAACCGAGACAGTGTCTGAAGCTTTCTTT
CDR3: CASRRTETVSEAFF

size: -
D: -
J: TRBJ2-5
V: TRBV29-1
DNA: TGCAGCGTGGGCGGGTCGGTGGGAGAGACCCAGTACTTC
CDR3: CSVGGSVGETQYF

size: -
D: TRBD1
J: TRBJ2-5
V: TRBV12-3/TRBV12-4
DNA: TGTGCCAGCAGAAAAGACCGGGACAGGGCAGCGGGGACCCAGTACTTC
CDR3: CASRKDRDRAAGTQYF

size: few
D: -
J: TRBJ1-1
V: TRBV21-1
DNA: TGTGCCAGCAGCAAAGTCATTGCGACAAAATACACTGAAGCTTTCTTT
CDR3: CASSKVIATKYTEAFF

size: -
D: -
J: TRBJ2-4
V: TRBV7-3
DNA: TGTGCCAGCAGCTTAGGCGTCGGGACCAAAAACATTCAGTACTTC
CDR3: CASSLGVGTKNIQYF

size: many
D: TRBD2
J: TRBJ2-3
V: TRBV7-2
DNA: TGTGCCAGCAGCTTAGTAAGCGGGGGCGCCACAGATACGCAGTATTTT
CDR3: CASSLVSGGATDTQYF

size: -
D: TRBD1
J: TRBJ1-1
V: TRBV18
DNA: TGTGCCAGCTCACCACGAGGGACAGGGACTCTAAACACTGAAGCTTTCTTT
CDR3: CASSPRGTGTLNTEAFF

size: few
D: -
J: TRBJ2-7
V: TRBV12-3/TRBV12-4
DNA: TGTGCCAGCAGTCGTCCAGGGCCCTACGAGCAGTACTTC
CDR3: CASSRPGPYEQYF

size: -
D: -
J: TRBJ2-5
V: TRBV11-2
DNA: TGTGCCAGCAGCTCCCCGAAACAGGCCCCGAAAGAGACCCAGTACTTC
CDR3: CASSSPKQAPKETQYF

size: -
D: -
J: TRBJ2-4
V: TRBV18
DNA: TGTGCCAGCTCACCGTCGGACGGACTCCAAAACATTCAGTACTTC
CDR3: CASSPSDGLQNIQYF

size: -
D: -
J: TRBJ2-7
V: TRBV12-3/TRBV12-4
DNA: TGTGCCAGCAGCGGGAGTCCCTACGAGCAGTACTTC
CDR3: CASSGSPYEQYF

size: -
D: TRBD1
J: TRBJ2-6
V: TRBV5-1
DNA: TGCGTCAGCAGCGGGGGACAGGGGACCAACGTCCTGACTTTC
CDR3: CVSSGGQGTNVLTF

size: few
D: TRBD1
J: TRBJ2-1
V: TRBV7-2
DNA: TGTGCCAGCAGCTTAATGGGCAGGGGGCTTGGTGAGCAGTTCTTC
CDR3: CASSLMGRGLGEQFF

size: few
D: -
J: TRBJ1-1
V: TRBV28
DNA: TGTGCCAGCAGTTATCAATTAATTGGGGGAACTGAAGCTTTCTTT
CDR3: CASSYQLIGGTEAFF

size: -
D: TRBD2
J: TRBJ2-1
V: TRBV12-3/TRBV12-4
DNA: TGTGCCAGCAGCATGACTAGCTCCCAGCGTAGTGAGCAGTTCTTC
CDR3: CASSMTSSQRSEQFF

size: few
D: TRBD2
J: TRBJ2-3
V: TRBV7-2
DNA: TGTGCCAGCAGCTTAGGGGGTAGCGGGGTTTTCACAGATACGCAGTATTTT
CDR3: CASSLGGSGVFTDTQYF

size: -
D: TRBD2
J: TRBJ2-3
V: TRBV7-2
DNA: TGTGCCAGCAGGCGGACCGGGACTAGCGGCACAGATACGCAGTATTTT
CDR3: CASRRTGTSGTDTQYF

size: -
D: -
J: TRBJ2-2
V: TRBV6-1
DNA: TGTGCCAGCAGTGTTCATCCCGGGGAGCTGTTTTTT
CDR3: CASSVHPGELFF

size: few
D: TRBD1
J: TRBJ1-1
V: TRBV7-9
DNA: TGTGCCAGCAGCTTAAACCCTGACAGGGGGCTGAACACTGAAGCTTTCTTT
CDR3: CASSLNPDRGLNTEAFF

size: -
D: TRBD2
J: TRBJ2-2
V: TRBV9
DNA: TGTGCCAGCAGCGCCCGCGGGACTAGCGGGAGGGCCAGGGACACCGGGGAGCTGTTTTTT
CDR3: CASSARGTSGRARDTGELFF

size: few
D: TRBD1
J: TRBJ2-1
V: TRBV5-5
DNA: TGTGCCAGCAGCGTGGACCCAGGGGGCTACAATGAGCAGTTCTTC
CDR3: CASSVDPGGYNEQFF

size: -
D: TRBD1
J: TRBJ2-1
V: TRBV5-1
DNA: TGCGCCAGCAGCTTTGGGCAGGGGGCCAACAATGAACAGTTCTTC
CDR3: CASSFGQGANNEQFF

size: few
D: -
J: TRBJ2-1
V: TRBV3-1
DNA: TGTGCCAGCAGCCGCGGGGTGAATGAGCAGTTCTTC
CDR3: CASSRGVNEQFF

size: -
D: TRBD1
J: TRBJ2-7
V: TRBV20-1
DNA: TGCAGTGCTAGCCTACAGGGGCGCGTCCCCTACGAGCAGTACTTC
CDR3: CSASLQGRVPYEQYF

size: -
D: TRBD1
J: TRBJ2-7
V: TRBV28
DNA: TGTGCCAGCAGTTTGACCGGGACAGGGGACGAGCAGTACTTC
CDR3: CASSLTGTGDEQYF

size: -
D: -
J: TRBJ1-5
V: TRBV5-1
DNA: TGCGCCGGCAGCCGGGACGGAAGAGCAGATCAGCCCCAGCATTTT
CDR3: CAGSRDGRADQPQHF

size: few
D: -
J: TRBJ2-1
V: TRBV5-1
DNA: TGCGCCAGCAGCCGCACAGGATTCTCCTACAATGAGCAGTTCTTC
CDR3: CASSRTGFSYNEQFF

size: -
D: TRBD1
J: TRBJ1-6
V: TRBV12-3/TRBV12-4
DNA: TGTGCCAGCAGTTCTCGCGACAGGGGGAGTTCACCCCTCCACTTT
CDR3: CASSSRDRGSSPLHF

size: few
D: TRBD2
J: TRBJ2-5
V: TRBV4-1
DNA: TGTGCCAGCAGCCAGCGACTAGCGGAACAAGAGACCCAGTACTTC
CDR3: CASSQRLAEQETQYF

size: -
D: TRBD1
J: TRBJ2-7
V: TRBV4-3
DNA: TGCGCCAGCAGCCAGGACAGGAGCACCTACGAGCAGTACTTC
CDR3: CASSQDRSTYEQYF

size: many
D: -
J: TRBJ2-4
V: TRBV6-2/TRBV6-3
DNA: TGTGCCAGCAGTCAAGACCAGCTCGCGCTTGTTGCCAAAAACATTCAGTACTTC
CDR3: CASSQDQLALVAKNIQYF